Each of the 30 T cell receptor beta chains below was sequenced from the same sample in a study of blood T cell repertoires in COVID-19. Assay: immunoSEQ multiplex PCR; the TCRdb copy retains only in-frame clones and omits some. This table holds roughly 210,000 clones, 87% found once. The sample taken for sequencing was PBMCs or T cells enriched from blood (not recorded which). These receptors originate from a man aged 25-45 years in a cohort exposed to, infected with or recovered from COVID-19 (not recorded which).

This chain links TRBV11-3 with TRBJ2-7; the D gene is possibly TRBD2 (6 bases). Germline V CDR1 and CDR2: SGHNT, YENEEA. Trimming pared 5 bases from V and 1 base from J, leaving 9 bases between. This CDR3 has 13 amino acids. The CDR3 DNA reads TGTGCCAGCAGCCCACGGGGGTCCTACGAGCAGTACTTC. It yields the protein CASSPRGSYEQYF.

V usage is TRBV5-4 and J usage is TRBJ2-2, with 13 positions matching TRBD2. Germline values: CDR1 SGHNT, CDR2 YYREEE (reference sequence). This CDR3 comprises 18 residues. V was clipped by 0 bases and J by 1 base; unmatched bases: 3. The CDR3 DNA is TGTGCCAGCAGCTTGGGTGGACTAGCGGGAGTGAACACCGGGGAGCTGTTTTTT. Amino acid sequence: CASSLGGLAGVNTGELFF.

This chain connects TRBV7-8 to TRBJ2-1; the D gene is possibly TRBD2 (5 bases). Germline V gene sequence: CDR1 SGHVS, CDR2 FQNEAQ. The CDR3 spans 13 residues. Trimming took 5 bases from V and 8 from J, leaving 13 bases between them. In DNA form, the CDR3 reads TGTGCCAGCAGCCCCCGGGGTAGGGATGAGCAGTTCTTC. Encoded protein: CASSPRGRDEQFF.

This clone was detected only once. The V gene is TRBV28, the J gene TRBJ1-2; D gene unclear. CDR1 MDHEN and CDR2 SYDVKM come from the germline V gene. The V end lost 6 bases, the J end lost 4 bases, and 12 bases lay between the germline ends. The CDR3 consists of 13 residues. CDR3 residues: CASSPGGSYGYTF. In nucleotides, the CDR3 is TGTGCCAGCAGCCCGGGCGGGAGCTATGGCTACACCTTC.

V is TRBV14 and J is TRBJ2-2; D may be TRBD1 (6 bases). CDR1 is SGHDN, CDR2 FVKESK, per germline. CDR3 length: 13 amino acids. The V end lost 6 bases, the J end lost 5 bases, and 10 bases lay between the germline ends. The CDR3 DNA reads TGTGCCAGCAGACGTCAGGGGACCGGGGAGCTGTTTTTT. Translation gives CASRRQGTGELFF.

The V call is TRBV6-2 or TRBV6-3, the J call TRBJ1-5; weak D call: TRBD1 (6 bases). Trimming took off 5 bases at V and 4 bases at J, with 12 bases between the two ends. This CDR3 spans 14 amino acids. Germline values: CDR1 MNHEY, CDR2 SVGEGT. CDR3 sequence: CASSNNRENQPQHF. CDR3 nucleotide sequence: TGTGCCAGCAGTAATAACAGGGAAAATCAGCCCCAGCATTTT.

V gene TRBV21-1 combines with J gene TRBJ1-1; whether TRBD1, the table's D call, matches the DNA was not checked. TRBV21-1 is a pseudogene locus. This CDR3 is built from 15 residues. CDR3 sequence: CASSKVSQMDTEAFF. The CDR3 DNA sequence: TGTGCCAGCAGCAAAGTATCACAGATGGACACTGAAGCTTTCTTT.

The rearrangement links TRBV7-9 to TRBJ2-1, with TRBD1 identical over 8 bases. CDR3 length equals 14 residues. V shed 5 bases and J 4 bases; nucleotides not matched to a gene: 4. The germline V gene has CDR1 SEHNR and CDR2 FQNEAQ (reference sequence). In DNA, the CDR3 is TGTGCCAGCAGCCCGACAGGGGAATACAATGAGCAGTTCTTC. Translating it yields CASSPTGEYNEQFF.

V usage is TRBV7-2 and J usage is TRBJ2-7, with TRBD2 matching 8 bases. The V and J ends lost 4 bases and 1 base, in that order; junction bases with no gene match: 6. Germline CDR1 is SGHTA and CDR2 is FQGNSA. The length of the CDR3 is 15 residues. The CDR3 region is CASSSGGRGSYEQYF. CDR3 nucleotides: TGTGCCAGCAGCTCGGGAGGGCGTGGGTCCTACGAGCAGTACTTC.

V usage is TRBV6-1 and J usage is TRBJ2-1, with no clear D. The CDR3 has 11 residues. Germline V gene data show CDR1 as MNHNS and CDR2 as SASEGT. V was clipped by 2 bases and J by 6 bases, with 2 bases between them. The CDR3 reads CASSERNEQFF. DNA for the CDR3: TGTGCCAGCAGTGAACGCAATGAGCAGTTCTTC.

This chain connects TRBV10-2 to TRBJ2-2, with 9 bases aligning to TRBD1. Germline CDR1 reads WSHSY; CDR2 reads SAAADI. The ends lost 0 bases at V and 6 bases at J; junction bases unmatched: 14. This CDR3 comprises 19 residues. The CDR3 here is CASSESSPLGTGSAGELFF. CDR3 bases: TGCGCCAGCAGTGAGTCGTCCCCCCTCGGGACAGGGTCTGCCGGGGAGCTGTTTTTT.

The chain uses TRBV6-5 and TRBJ2-2; perhaps TRBD2 as D (5 bases). The CDR3 has 14 amino acids. From germline, CDR1 is MNHEY and CDR2 SVGAGI. The V and J ends lost 5 bases and 5 bases respectively, with 12 bases between them. CDR3 coding DNA: TGTGCCAGCAGTATCGCGGGTGGAACCGGGGAGCTGTTTTTT. Translated, it gives CASSIAGGTGELFF.

The chain carries TRBV18 and TRBJ2-7, with TRBD1 matching over 12 bases. V lost 4 bases, J lost 4 bases, and 5 bases stayed unmatched. Germline V gene data show CDR1 as KGHSH and CDR2 as LQKENI. The CDR3 has 15 residues. CDR3 sequence reads: CASSLPGQGAYEQYF. DNA for the CDR3: TGTGCCAGCTCACTTCCGGGACAGGGGGCTTACGAGCAGTACTTC.

V and J are TRBV27 and TRBJ2-7; the match to TRBD2 covers 9 bases. CDR1 is MNHEY and CDR2 is SMNVEV in the germline V gene (reference sequence). The V segment lost 6 bases and the J segment 2 bases; nucleotides outside the gene matches: 2. This CDR3 contains 13 residues. This CDR3 is CASSSSGAYEQYF. The CDR3 DNA is TGTGCCAGCAGCTCTAGCGGGGCCTACGAGCAGTACTTC.

The genes are TRBV7-8 and TRBJ2-1, with 11 nucleotides matching TRBD2. CDR1 and CDR2 (germline): SGHVS, FQNEAQ. This CDR3 contains 16 residues. With V trimmed by 1 base and J by 7 bases, 6 bases remained unmatched. The CDR3 DNA is TGTGCCAGCAGCTTAGTGACTAGCGGGACATCGAATGAGCAGTTCTTC. Translated, it gives CASSLVTSGTSNEQFF. Looking up the rest from reference TRBV7-8 and TRBJ2-1 gives the full variable domain: GAGVSQSPRYKVAKRGQDVALRCDPISGHVSLFWYQQALGQGPEFLTYFQNEAQLDKSGLPSDRFFAERPEGSVSTLKIQRTQQEDSAVYLCASSLVTSGTSNEQFFGPGTRLTVL.

J is TRBJ2-6 and V is TRBV5-1; maybe TRBD2 (6 bases). Germline lookup yields CDR1 SGHRS and CDR2 YFSETQ. The CDR3 has 15 amino acids. V lost 4 bases, J lost 6 bases, and 14 bases lay in between. The CDR3 DNA is TGCGCCAGCAGCGACATAGGGACTTCGGCCAACGTCCTGACTTTC. The encoded protein is CASSDIGTSANVLTF.

The rearrangement uses TRBV6-5 and TRBJ2-7; weak D call: TRBD2 (6 bases). V was trimmed by 2 bases and J by 7 bases, leaving 18 bases between them. The CDR3 contains 15 residues. CDR1 and CDR2 from the germline V gene are MNHEY and SVGAGI. CDR3 nucleotide sequence: TGTGCCAGCAGTTACCGGGGCACTCGGGCGGGAGAGCAGTACTTC. Translation: CASSYRGTRAGEQYF.

The chain uses TRBV7-2 and TRBJ2-7, with TRBD1 matching 12 bases. With V trimmed by 6 bases and J by 4 bases, 10 bases remained unmatched. The CDR3 consists of 16 residues. Per the germline V gene, CDR1 is SGHTA and CDR2 is FQGNSA. The CDR3 loop reads CASSPRGQGAAYEQYF. The CDR3 nucleotides read TGTGCCAGCAGTCCTCGGGGACAGGGGGCCGCATACGAGCAGTACTTC.

The rearrangement links TRBV5-5 to TRBJ2-7; 11 nucleotides line up with TRBD2. The length of the CDR3 is 16 residues. Germline lookup yields CDR1 SGHKS and CDR2 YYEKEE (reference sequence). V lost 4 bases and J lost 2; bases outside the gene matches: 8. The CDR3 nucleotides are TGTGCCAGCAGCCCCGGGACTAGCGGACTACCCTACGAGCAGTACTTC. Protein: CASSPGTSGLPYEQYF.

The chain links TRBV10-3 to TRBJ1-6, with D unresolved. CDR3 length: 13 residues. Germline V gene sequence: CDR1 ENHRY, CDR2 SYGVKD. Trimming took off 3 bases at V and 10 bases at J, with 10 bases between the two ends. The CDR3, as DNA: TGTGCCATCAGTGAACTGGGAGGATCACCCCTCCACTTT. Its protein is CAISELGGSPLHF.

The rearrangement links TRBV25-1 to TRBJ1-4; a possible D gene is TRBD1 (6 bases). The CDR3 covers 15 residues. Germline V gene sequence: CDR1 MGHDK, CDR2 SYGVNS. V was shortened by 4 bases and J by 4 bases, with 13 bases between the two germline ends. CDR3 bases: TGTGCCAGCAGTGGTCGCAGGGGTTATAATGAAAAACTGTTTTTT. This translates into CASSGRRGYNEKLFF.

The V gene is TRBV9, the J gene TRBJ2-2, with 9 bases that match TRBD1. This CDR3 is built from 15 residues. The V segment lost 3 bases and the J segment 6 bases; nucleotides outside the gene matches: 6. Germline CDR1 is SGDLS and CDR2 is YYNGEE. The CDR3 DNA sequence: TGTGCCAGCAGCGCCGGGACAGGGTTGGCCGGGGAGCTGTTTTTT. Translating gives CASSAGTGLAGELFF.

The rearrangement links TRBV24-1 to TRBJ2-3, with TRBD2 as a possible D gene (5 bases). This CDR3 region has 18 residues. Deletions cut 3 bases from V and 0 bases from J, with 18 bases between. Per germline, CDR1 KGHDR and CDR2 SFDVKD. CDR3 in amino acids: CATSDETQAVPSTDTQYF. The DNA of the CDR3 is TGTGCCACCAGTGATGAAACCCAAGCGGTCCCTAGCACAGATACGCAGTATTTT.

This clone has a handful of counts. The rearrangement links TRBV6-1 to TRBJ2-1; tentative D call: TRBD2 (6 bases). This CDR3 comprises 16 residues. V dropped 0 bases and J dropped 4 bases, with 13 bases sitting between them. In germline, CDR1 is MNHNS, CDR2 SASEGT. The CDR3 spells CASSEALGTQYNEQFF. The CDR3 DNA sequence: TGTGCCAGCAGTGAAGCGCTAGGGACTCAATACAATGAGCAGTTCTTC.

This clone was counted a single time. V and J are TRBV28 and TRBJ2-7; 8 nucleotides match TRBD1. This CDR3 is 15 amino acids long. With V trimmed by 5 bases and J by 3 bases, 9 bases remained unmatched. Germline V gives CDR1 MDHEN, CDR2 SYDVKM. The CDR3 loop reads CASSPGGASGYEQYF. In DNA form, the CDR3 reads TGTGCCAGCAGTCCAGGGGGCGCTTCCGGCTACGAGCAGTACTTC. The whole variable domain, filled in from reference TRBV28 and TRBJ2-7, reads DVKVTQSSRYLVKRTGEKVFLECVQDMDHENMFWYRQDPGLGLRLIYFSYDVKMKEKGDIPEGYSVSREKKERFSLILESASTNQTSMYLCASSPGGASGYEQYFGPGTRLTVT.

This clone was detected only once. The gene calls are TRBV27 and TRBJ1-2; D possibly corresponds to TRBD1 (6 bases). Germline V gene sequence: CDR1 MNHEY, CDR2 SMNVEV (reference sequence). The CDR3 runs to 13 residues. Trimming took off 3 bases at V and 4 bases at J, with 9 bases between the two ends. The CDR3 spells CASSLDSIYGYTF. The DNA of the CDR3 is TGTGCCAGCAGTTTGGACAGTATCTATGGCTACACCTTC.

V is TRBV29-1 and J is TRBJ1-3; possible D gene TRBD1, 6 bases. Germline V lookup: CDR1 SQVTM, CDR2 ANQGSEA. Trimming stripped 5 bases from V and 0 bases from J, with 17 bases between. The CDR3 has 16 amino acids. Here the CDR3 reads CSVHPRDTSSGNTIYF. In DNA, the CDR3 is TGCAGCGTTCACCCCCGGGACACCAGCTCTGGAAACACCATATATTTT. The full variable domain, rest sourced from reference TRBV29-1 and TRBJ1-3, is SAVISQKPSRDICQRGTSLTIQCQVDSQVTMMFWYRQQPGQSLTLIATANQGSEATYESGFVIDKFPISRPNLTFSTLTVSNMSPEDSSIYLCSVHPRDTSSGNTIYFGEGSWLTVV.

For the CDR3, the DNA is TGCGCCAGCAGCCCTCCTGCTTTGGCTAGCGGGAGGAATGAGCAGTTCTTC. Residues: CASSPPALASGRNEQFF. The J gene is TRBJ2-1, the V gene TRBV5-1, with TRBD2 matching over 11 bases. CDR1 is SGHRS and CDR2 is YFSETQ in the germline V gene. The CDR3 runs to 17 residues. Trimming at V came to 4 bases and at J to 7 bases, leaving 13 bases not matched to a gene.

The DNA of the CDR3 is TGTGCCAGCAGCTTAGGACTACACACCGGGGAGCTGTTTTTT. This translates into CASSLGLHTGELFF. The chain combines TRBV7-6 with TRBJ2-2, with a tentative D call TRBD2 (5 bases). The germline V gene has CDR1 SGHVS and CDR2 FNYEAQ. V was shortened by 1 base and J by 3 bases, with 6 bases between the two germline ends. The length of the CDR3 is 14 residues.

The chain recombines TRBV9 with TRBJ2-7; 9 nucleotides line up with TRBD1. CDR3 length equals 14 residues. J gave up 4 bases and V 3 bases, and 5 bases lay outside the gene matches. The germline CDR1 and CDR2 sequences are SGDLS and YYNGEE. CDR3 region: CASSAGTGLYEQYF. For the CDR3, the DNA is TGTGCCAGCAGCGCGGGGACAGGGCTTTACGAGCAGTACTTC.